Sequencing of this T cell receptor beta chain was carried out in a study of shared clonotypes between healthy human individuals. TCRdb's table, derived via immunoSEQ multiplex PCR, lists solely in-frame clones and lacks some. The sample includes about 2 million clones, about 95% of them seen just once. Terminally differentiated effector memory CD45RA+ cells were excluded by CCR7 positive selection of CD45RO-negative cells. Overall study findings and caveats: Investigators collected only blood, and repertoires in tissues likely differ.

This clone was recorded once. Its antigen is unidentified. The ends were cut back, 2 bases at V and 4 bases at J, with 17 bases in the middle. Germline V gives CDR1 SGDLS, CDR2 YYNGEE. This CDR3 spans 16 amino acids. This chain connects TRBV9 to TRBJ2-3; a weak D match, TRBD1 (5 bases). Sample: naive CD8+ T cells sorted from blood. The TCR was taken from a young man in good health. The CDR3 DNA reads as TGTGCCAGCAGCGTTCAGGCCAGGGCTATTTCAGATACGCAGTATTTT. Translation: CASSVQARAISDTQYF.